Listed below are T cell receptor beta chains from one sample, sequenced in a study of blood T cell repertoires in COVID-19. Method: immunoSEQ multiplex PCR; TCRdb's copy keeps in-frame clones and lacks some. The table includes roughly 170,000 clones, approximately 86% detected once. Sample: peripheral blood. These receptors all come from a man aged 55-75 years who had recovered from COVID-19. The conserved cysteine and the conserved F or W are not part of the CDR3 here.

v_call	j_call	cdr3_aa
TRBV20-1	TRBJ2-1	SASSGSYNEQF
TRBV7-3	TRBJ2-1	ASSLGEEGVAF
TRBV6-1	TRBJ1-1	ASSEKPPWSGVAF
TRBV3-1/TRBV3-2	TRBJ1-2	ASSQAFSRDYGYT
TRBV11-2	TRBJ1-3	ASSWDRSGNTIY
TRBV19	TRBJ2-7	ASSMSDRRSYEQY
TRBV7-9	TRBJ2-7	ASSSPRGRPVSYEQY
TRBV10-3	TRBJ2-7	AINPGTGGYEQY
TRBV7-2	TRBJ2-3	ASSQVGGATDTQY
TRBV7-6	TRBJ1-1	ASSLRGMNTEAF
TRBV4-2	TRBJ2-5	VSSQGAPTSGQETQY
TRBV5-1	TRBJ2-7	ASSGQGYEQY
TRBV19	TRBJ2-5	ASSIDSASGGQETQY
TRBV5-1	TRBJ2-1	ASSRTGWDNEQF
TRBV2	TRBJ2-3	ASRTSGGAFATDTQY
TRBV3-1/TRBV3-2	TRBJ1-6	ASNWDRLNSPLH
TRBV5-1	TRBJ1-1	ASSLEAAGNTEAF
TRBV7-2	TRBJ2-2	ASSYTNTGELF
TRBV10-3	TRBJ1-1	AITAQGRNTEAF
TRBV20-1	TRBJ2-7	SAHWGGLGY
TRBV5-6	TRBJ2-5	ASSLVLAGETQY
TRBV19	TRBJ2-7	ASSQPQGAEQY
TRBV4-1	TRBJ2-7	ASSQEGVAYEQY
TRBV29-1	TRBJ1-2	SVEFADYGYT
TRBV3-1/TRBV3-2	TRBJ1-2	ASSQEDTDYGYT
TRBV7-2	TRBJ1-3	ASSLSISGGRSGNTIY